This T cell receptor (beta chain) was recovered during a study of regulatory T cells in long-lasting Graves disease (dated by TCRdb to the early 2020s). A note on the overall study: Persistent Graves' disease was defined as persistently positive TSH receptor autoantibodies together with antithyroid drug treatment for over 5 years. The study took place in China and was registered as a clinical trial. On average, persistent Graves' disease patients in the clinical cohort had been on antithyroid drugs for approximately 10 years. Persistent Graves' disease patients were compared with newly diagnosed Graves' disease patients by peripheral blood TCR sequencing and RNA sequencing. A total of roughly 35 samples underwent TCR sequencing: some 13 from persistent and approximately 20 from newly diagnosed Graves' disease patients. General conclusions and limits of the study: Persistent disease showed preferential use of TRBV28, TRBJ1-2 and TRBJ2-5, whereas newly diagnosed disease favored TRBV20-1 and TRBJ2-1. Peripheral blood alone was examined, since thyroid tissue, which constituted the primary lesion, could not be accessed. Persistent patients shared more public clonotypes among themselves (2,741) than newly diagnosed patients did (over 950). The authors acknowledged the small sample size as a limitation that may reduce accuracy. Compared with newly diagnosed patients, persistent Graves' disease patients had lower TCR Shannon entropy and fewer highly expanded clones, which suggests clonal expansion. Sequencing and analysis were limited to the TCR beta chain.

What this sample's time point label stands for: persistent/refractory GD, antithyroid drugs over 5 years with positive TRAb. RNA was extracted from PBMCs in TRIzol for both TCR sequencing and RNA sequencing. The diagnosis of Graves' disease followed American Thyroid Association guidelines. Patients were recruited from an endocrinology department in Xi'an, China. From each patient, around 8.3 milliliters of peripheral blood was collected into an EDTA anticoagulant tube. Ficoll Paque Plus density gradient separation was used to isolate PBMCs, and no further T cell sorting was performed. RNA quality was checked with an Agilent 2100 Bioanalyzer and agarose gel, and concentration with a NanoDrop 2000. Libraries were built with multiplex PCR. Instrument used: Illumina HiSeq 4000. To build TCR beta libraries, CDR3 regions were amplified by Arm-PCR using iRepertoire HTBI primers. Before sequencing, the PCR products went through gel purification. In the original analysis: Gene usage analysis of CDR3 amino acid clonotypes used the approximately 62 TRBV and some 15 TRBJ segments found across samples. COPE and FqMerger were used to merge filtered high-quality paired reads into contigs. Contigs were aligned with BLAST to IMGT TRBV, TRBD and TRBJ reference genes, and CDR3 was defined per IMGT. Any clonotype with a frequency above 0.1% was classified as a highly expanded clone. Shannon entropy was used to measure repertoire diversity, and the Gini coefficient was used to measure V-J evenness. Public clonotypes were defined as clonotypes shared by more than one individual. TCRdb reprocessed the public reads (quality trimming at Q25 with fastp, clone calling with MiXCR) and kept in-frame beta chains. Entries are consolidated by CDR3 protein sequence, retaining the most common genes and DNA. The V and J calls come from TCRdb's annotation, not from the publication. The table for this sample lists about 660,000 distinct CDR3 sequences; around 30% of them were counted only once. The ten biggest clones cover under 50% of the sample.

Germline trimming: 0 bases from V, 4 bases from J; junction bases outside gene matches: 11. Taken from cysteine to phenylalanine, the CDR3 has 17 residues. Kept here is only the CDR3 DNA, which spans 51 bases and is read in frame from base 1. The germline V gene (reference sequence) specifies LNHNV as CDR1 and YYDKDF as CDR2. Details on this clonotype: Its antigen is unknown. No base-level quality is on record; no much larger clone is a single base apart.

In this chain, TRBV15 is recombined with TRBJ1-1; 7 central bases correspond to TRBD1. This material consisted of peripheral blood mononuclear cells (PBMCs), taken when the disease was refractory, from a patient treated with antithyroid drugs. This sequence originates from a female donor with Graves disease. The CDR3 region reads CATSRDRGGFASTEAFF. The DNA sequence follows: TGTGCCACCAGCAGAGATCGAGGGGGCTTTGCGAGCACTGAAGCTTTCTTT.